The next 5 T cell receptor beta chains were all read from a single sample in a study of blood T cell repertoires in COVID-19. Generated by immunoSEQ multiplex PCR, the TCRdb table keeps only in-frame clones and is missing some. The profile shows approximately 300,000 clones, around 90% of them singletons. The source material was peripheral blood. All receptors derive from a man between 18 and 29 years old with active or convalescent COVID-19.

This clone showed up just once. The chain has TRBV12-5 and TRBJ1-1; a possible D gene is TRBD1 (5 bases). The CDR3 length is 12 residues. V lost 6 bases to trimming and J lost 5 bases, with 10 bases between them. From germline, CDR1 is LGHNT and CDR2 FRNRAP. In DNA, the CDR3 is TGTGCTAGTGGAACAGGTAGAACTGAAGCTTTCTTT. It specifies CASGTGRTEAFF.

J is TRBJ1-3 and V is TRBV6-6, with no clear D. Per the germline V gene, CDR1 is MNHNY and CDR2 is SVGAGI (reference sequence). This CDR3 spans 13 amino acids. V was pared by 4 bases and J by 4 bases, with 8 bases between. The DNA of the CDR3 is TGTGCCAGCAGTTCTCGTCCCGGAAACACCATATATTTT. This sequence encodes CASSSRPGNTIYF.

This rearrangement joins TRBV2 to TRBJ1-1; D uncertain. Germline assignment: CDR1 SNHLY and CDR2 FYNNEI. The CDR3 runs to 11 residues. Trimming pared 2 bases from V and 6 bases from J, leaving 4 bases between. DNA of the CDR3: TGTGCCAGCAGTGAATACTCTGAAGCTTTCTTT. It codes for CASSEYSEAFF.

CDR3 DNA: TGCGCCAGCAGTCAGTCGGGGGACAGTTGGAATGAAAAACTGTTTTTT. Protein: CASSQSGDSWNEKLFF. The chain is built from TRBV23-1 and TRBJ1-4; TRBD1 matches at 7 bases. TRBV23-1 is treated as an ORF (open reading frame) with a function not yet certain. The CDR3 spans 16 residues. J was trimmed by 5 bases and V by 3 bases; bases with no gene match: 9.

This sequence joins TRBV18 and TRBJ2-1; D might be TRBD1 (5 bases). CDR3 length equals 15 residues. CDR1 is KGHSH, CDR2 LQKENI, per germline. Trimming took off 4 bases at V and 0 bases at J, with 10 bases between the two ends. CDR3 region: CASSQGQGSYNEQFF. CDR3 DNA sequence: TGTGCCAGCTCACAGGGGCAGGGCTCCTACAATGAGCAGTTCTTC.